This T cell receptor (beta chain) came from a study of T-cell reconstitution after alpha-beta-depleted transplantation in children. Unique molecular identifiers featured in how the TCRbeta library was prepared. TCRdb fed the PCR reads into MiXCR, producing one record per CDR3 protein. This table holds hundreds of thousands of distinct CDR3 sequences, roughly 15% found once. This clonotype was seen repeatedly, ten times or more. The CDR3 is 12 amino acids. Trimming cost V 3 bases and J 4 bases, with 9 bases left between them. Germline CDR1 DFQATT, CDR2 SNEGSKA (reference sequence). The chain recombines TRBV20-1 with TRBJ1-2; D unclear. Specimen: PBMCs from the stem cell graft donor, collected from the stem cell graft. The TCR was taken from a human donor who donated a stem cell graft to a child with acute myeloid leukemia. This CDR3 reads CSASVRSYGYTF. As DNA, the CDR3 is TGCAGTGCTAGTGTGCGGAGCTATGGCTACACCTTC.